Listed here are 18 T cell receptor beta chains from one sample, sequenced in a study of cytomegalovirus exposure and HLA in healthy donors. The PCR was carried out with 60 Vbeta primers and 13 Jbeta primers. The repertoire was sequenced with immunoSEQ multiplex PCR; TCRdb's copy has only in-frame clones and lacks some. The data hold some 180,000 clones, with about four fifths observed a single time. The sample taken for sequencing was PBMCs. The origin of the receptors is a male donor in good health and CMV-seronegative.

Details on this clone: The junction departs from germline at one end; a sequencing error may be responsible. The chain uses TRBV18 and TRBJ1-2, with a weak D call TRBD1 (5 bases). This CDR3 spans 15 amino acids. Germline lookup yields CDR1 KGHSH and CDR2 LQKENI. The DNA for the CDR3 is TGTGCCAGCTCAGCACCCGGGACTGATAACTATGGCTACACCTTC. Amino acid sequence: CASSAPGTDNYGYTF.

The chain is built from TRBV28 and TRBJ2-7; weak D call: TRBD1 (8 bases). Trimming cost V 4 bases and J 3 bases, with 16 bases left between them. Germline CDR1 MDHEN, CDR2 SYDVKM. The CDR3 runs to 15 residues. The DNA for the CDR3 is TGTGCCAGCAGTTCCGGGGGGACAGGTCGCTACGAGCAGTACTTC. This encodes CASSSGGTGRYEQYF. Together with reference TRBV28 and TRBJ2-7, the CDR3 gives the full variable domain: DVKVTQSSRYLVKRTGEKVFLECVQDMDHENMFWYRQDPGLGLRLIYFSYDVKMKEKGDIPEGYSVSREKKERFSLILESASTNQTSMYLCASSSGGTGRYEQYFGPGTRLTVT.

The chain uses TRBV10-1 and TRBJ2-1, with D perhaps matching TRBD1 (5 bases). The CDR3 runs 15 residues. From germline, CDR1 is WNHNN and CDR2 SYGVQD (reference sequence). V was clipped by 2 bases and J by 7 bases, with 15 bases between them. The CDR3, as DNA: TGCGCCAGCAGTGAGGGGGCTGGGTTGGTGAATGAGCAGTTCTTC. This sequence encodes CASSEGAGLVNEQFF.

The chain is built from TRBV4-1 and TRBJ1-2; D is perhaps TRBD1 (5 bases). CDR3 size: 13 residues. With 1 base removed from V and 5 bases from J, the gap between germline ends came to 8 bases. Germline CDR1 and CDR2: MGHRA and YSYEKL. The CDR3 reads CASSQGQRYGYTF. The CDR3 nucleotides read TGCGCCAGCAGCCAAGGACAGCGTTATGGCTACACCTTC.

This clone was picked up a small number of times. This rearrangement joins TRBV5-6 to TRBJ1-6; the match to TRBD1 covers 7 bases. Germline loops: CDR1 SGHDT, CDR2 YYEEEE. With 0 bases clipped from V and 4 bases from J, the junction kept 4 bases outside the gene matches. CDR3 length: 16 residues. DNA for the CDR3: TGTGCCAGCAGCTTGGGGGGGACAGTGTATAATTCACCCCTCCACTTT. This gives the protein CASSLGGTVYNSPLHF.

The chain uses TRBV18 and TRBJ2-7; D gene unclear. V gave up 3 bases and J gave up 2 bases, with 5 bases separating them. The CDR3 contains 12 residues. CDR1 and CDR2 from the germline V gene are KGHSH and LQKENI. The CDR3 coding sequence is TGTGCCAGCTCACCGAGCACCTACGAGCAGTACTTC. Encoded protein: CASSPSTYEQYF.

The gene calls are TRBV19 and TRBJ1-3, with 8 positions matching TRBD1. The CDR3 sequence is 17 residues long. With 4 bases clipped from V and 0 bases from J, the junction kept 8 bases outside the gene matches. Per germline, CDR1 LNHDA and CDR2 SQIVND (reference sequence). The CDR3 coding sequence is TGTGCCAGTAGTAATCCGACAGGGGACTACTCTGGAAACACCATATATTTT. It encodes CASSNPTGDYSGNTIYF.

This chain links TRBV5-1 with TRBJ1-5; D perhaps matches TRBD1 (6 bases). Looked up from germline, CDR1 is SGHRS and CDR2 is YFSETQ. This CDR3 has 16 amino acids. With 0 bases removed from V and 1 base from J, the gap between germline ends came to 11 bases. The CDR3 reads CASSLAGEGSNQPQHF. The CDR3 bases are TGCGCCAGCAGCTTGGCAGGGGAAGGAAGCAATCAGCCCCAGCATTTT.

V gene TRBV27 combines with J gene TRBJ2-7, with D tentatively TRBD1 (6 bases). The CDR3 is made up of 13 amino acids. CDR1 and CDR2 (germline): MNHEY, SMNVEV (reference sequence). V dropped 2 bases and J dropped 3 bases, with 8 bases sitting between them. The CDR3: CASSLIRGYEQYF. The CDR3 DNA reads as TGTGCCAGCAGTTTAATCAGGGGCTACGAGCAGTACTTC.

The J gene is TRBJ1-5, the V gene TRBV7-9, with D perhaps TRBD1 (5 bases). CDR1 is SEHNR and CDR2 is FQNEAQ in the germline V gene (reference sequence). The CDR3 extends over 12 amino acids. The germline V and J ends were trimmed by 5 bases and 6 bases, with 8 bases remaining between them. CDR3 nucleotide sequence: TGTGCCAGCAGCCCAGGGATTCAGCCCCAGCATTTT. Amino acids: CASSPGIQPQHF.

The chain joins TRBV6-1 to TRBJ2-5; no clear D gene. Germline CDR1 MNHNS, CDR2 SASEGT. CDR3 length equals 12 residues. Trimming removed 3 bases from V and 4 bases from J, with 6 bases in between. This CDR3 is CASSEARETQYF. CDR3 nucleotides: TGTGCCAGCAGTGAGGCCCGAGAGACCCAGTACTTC.

This chain uses TRBV6-5 with TRBJ2-7; TRBD2 aligns across 10 bases. Per germline, CDR1 MNHEY and CDR2 SVGAGI. The CDR3 is made up of 14 amino acids. Trimming removed 2 bases from V and 6 bases from J; junction bases left unmatched: 4. CDR3 amino acids: CASSYGASGSEQYF. The CDR3 DNA reads TGTGCCAGCAGTTACGGTGCTAGCGGGAGCGAGCAGTACTTC.

The chain combines TRBV6-1 with TRBJ1-2, with 8 bases identical to TRBD1. The germline V gene has CDR1 MNHNS and CDR2 SASEGT. CDR3 length: 15 amino acids. J gave up 4 bases and V 5 bases, and 9 bases lay outside the gene matches. CDR3 sequence reads: CASSRTGWFGYGYTF. In DNA form, the CDR3 reads TGTGCCAGCAGTCGGACAGGGTGGTTTGGCTATGGCTACACCTTC.

The rearrangement uses TRBV6-5 and TRBJ1-5; 9 bases map to TRBD1. CDR3 length equals 16 residues. Trimming at V came to 0 bases and at J to 6 bases, leaving 6 bases not matched to a gene. The germline V gene has CDR1 MNHEY and CDR2 SVGAGI. Written as DNA, the CDR3 is TGTGCCAGCAGTTACTCCGCCCCACAGGGGGCTCAGCCCCAGCATTTT. Protein sequence: CASSYSAPQGAQPQHF.

This clone was seen once. The V and J genes are TRBV7-3 and TRBJ2-5, with a tentative D call TRBD1 (6 bases). The last part of the DNA fits TRBJ2-7 better; the J call may be wrong. Germline V gives CDR1 SGHTA, CDR2 FQGTGA. This CDR3 spans 14 amino acids. In DNA, the CDR3 is TGTGCCAGCAGCCCACGACAGGAGTCCTACGAGCAGTACTTC. This gives the protein CASSPRQESYEQYF.

The chain uses TRBV6-6 and TRBJ1-3; the D is unclear. The V gene's germline CDR1 is MNHNY and CDR2 SVGAGI (reference sequence). The CDR3 loop spans 15 amino acids. Deletions cut 6 bases from V and 1 base from J, with 13 bases between. The CDR3 bases are TGTGCCAGCAGCGAGGCCTCGGGTTCTGGAAACACCATATATTTT. It is translated as CASSEASGSGNTIYF.

V and J are TRBV7-9 and TRBJ1-5; D not certain. CDR3 size: 13 residues. Trimming took off 5 bases at V and 5 bases at J, with 10 bases between the two ends. Looked up from germline, CDR1 is SEHNR and CDR2 is FQNEAQ (reference sequence). CDR3: CASSADGDQPQHF. DNA of the CDR3: TGTGCCAGCAGCGCAGACGGGGATCAGCCCCAGCATTTT. The variable domain in full, with the rest retrieved from reference TRBV7-9 and TRBJ1-5, is DTGVSQNPRHKITKRGQNVTFRCDPISEHNRLYWYRQTLGQGPEFLTYFQNEAQLEKSRLLSDRFSAERPKGSFSTLEIQRTEQGDSAMYLCASSADGDQPQHFGDGTRLSIL.

The chain is built from TRBV30 and TRBJ1-1; D unclear. Trimming cost V 0 bases and J 4 bases, with 9 bases left between them. Germline lookup yields CDR1 GTSNPN and CDR2 SVGIG (reference sequence). The CDR3 contains 13 residues. CDR3 protein: CAWSVRGLTEAFF. The CDR3 DNA reads TGTGCCTGGAGTGTACGAGGGCTCACTGAAGCTTTCTTT.